This T cell receptor (beta chain) was sequenced for a study of radiotherapy plus CTLA-4 blockade in lung cancer. Study at large: With roughly 30% of patients having disease control, objective responses were seen in under 20%. General study findings and limits: With interferon-beta, early dynamics of blood T cell clones were reported to best predict response. An expansion of tumor-derived TCR clones occurred in blood after radiotherapy plus ipilimumab.

Sequencing used immunoSEQ multiplex PCR; TCRdb keeps in-frame clones, though not all of them. Here the sample spans tens of thousands of clones, about 87% being singletons. The CDR3 has 16 residues. In germline, CDR1 is MGHRA, CDR2 YSYEKL. V lost 4 bases, J lost 4 bases, and 18 bases lay in between. Participants had chemo-refractory metastatic non-small-cell lung cancer and were treated with focal radiation plus ipilimumab CTLA-4 blockade. In the case of this clone: As yet, its antigen is unknown.

The clonotype originates from a human donor with non-small cell lung cancer that progressed on radiotherapy plus ipilimumab. V usage is TRBV4-1 and J usage is TRBJ2-3, with a tentative D call TRBD2 (6 bases). This specimen consisted of peripheral blood, obtained from a patient treated with radiotherapy plus ipilimumab. The CDR3 region has the DNA TGCGCCAGCAGCCGGCCGGGTAGCGGATTGCCAGATACGCAGTATTTT. Translating gives CASSRPGSGLPDTQYF.